This TCR beta chain originates from a study of Ad26.COV2.S vaccination and SARS-CoV-2 variants. Method: immunoSEQ multiplex PCR; TCRdb's copy keeps in-frame clones and lacks some. The sample lists about 680,000 clones; around 90% were seen once. Indicated treatment: 15 to 20 received Ad26.COV2.S at low or high dose, single or two shots; about 5 received placebo; per-sample allocation not given. After the first vaccine or placebo injection, samples were drawn on day 63. Of note for this clone: Its antigen is currently unknown.

The CDR3 runs 15 residues. V shed 4 bases and J 0 bases; nucleotides not matched to a gene: 1. Germline assignment: CDR1 KGHDR and CDR2 SFDVKD. Study conclusions and caveats: Reported findings describe substantial breadth in spike-specific CD8+ and CD4+ T cell responses following vaccination. Relative to placebo recipients, vaccine recipients exhibited elevated spike-specific TCR breadth. Total T cell responses may have been underestimated by the TCR breadth and depth analyses.

This material consisted of peripheral blood, taken in a trial of Ad26.COV2.S vaccine versus placebo. The J gene is TRBJ1-1, the V gene TRBV24-1, with 10 positions matching TRBD1. The sequence was collected from a person aged 18-60 years who received the Ad26.COV2.S COVID-19 vaccine or a placebo. The CDR3 here is CATSEGQGMNTEAFF. As DNA, the CDR3 is TGTGCCACCAGTGAGGGACAGGGGATGAACACTGAAGCTTTCTTT.